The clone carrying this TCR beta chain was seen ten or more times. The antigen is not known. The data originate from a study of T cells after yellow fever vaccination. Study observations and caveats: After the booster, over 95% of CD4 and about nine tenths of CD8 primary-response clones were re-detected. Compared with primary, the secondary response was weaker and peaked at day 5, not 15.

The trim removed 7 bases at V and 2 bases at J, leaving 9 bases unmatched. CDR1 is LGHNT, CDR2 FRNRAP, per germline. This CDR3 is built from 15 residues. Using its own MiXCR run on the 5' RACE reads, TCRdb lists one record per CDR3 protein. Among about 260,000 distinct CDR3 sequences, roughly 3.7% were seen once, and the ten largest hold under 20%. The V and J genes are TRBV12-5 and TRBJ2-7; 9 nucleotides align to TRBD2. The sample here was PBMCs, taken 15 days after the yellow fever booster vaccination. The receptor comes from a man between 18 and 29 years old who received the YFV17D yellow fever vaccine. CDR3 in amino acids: CASALNSGGTYEQYF. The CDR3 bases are TGTGCTAGTGCTTTAAATAGCGGGGGTACCTACGAGCAGTACTTC.